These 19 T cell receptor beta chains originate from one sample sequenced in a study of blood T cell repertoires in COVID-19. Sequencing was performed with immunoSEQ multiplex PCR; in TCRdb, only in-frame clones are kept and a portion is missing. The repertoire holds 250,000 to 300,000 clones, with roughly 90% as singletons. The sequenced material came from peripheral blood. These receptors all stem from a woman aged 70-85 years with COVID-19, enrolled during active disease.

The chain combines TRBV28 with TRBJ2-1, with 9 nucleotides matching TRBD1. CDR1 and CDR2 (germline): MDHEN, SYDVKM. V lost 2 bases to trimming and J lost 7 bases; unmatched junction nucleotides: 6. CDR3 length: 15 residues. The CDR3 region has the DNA TGTGCCAGCAGTTTAGGGACAGGGTCGAAGAATGAGCAGTTCTTC. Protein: CASSLGTGSKNEQFF.

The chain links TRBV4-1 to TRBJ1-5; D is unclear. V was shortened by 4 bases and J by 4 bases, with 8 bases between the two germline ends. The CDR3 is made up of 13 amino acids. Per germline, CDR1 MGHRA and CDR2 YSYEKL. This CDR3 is CASSPGENQPQHF. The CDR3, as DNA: TGCGCCAGCAGCCCCGGGGAAAATCAGCCCCAGCATTTT.

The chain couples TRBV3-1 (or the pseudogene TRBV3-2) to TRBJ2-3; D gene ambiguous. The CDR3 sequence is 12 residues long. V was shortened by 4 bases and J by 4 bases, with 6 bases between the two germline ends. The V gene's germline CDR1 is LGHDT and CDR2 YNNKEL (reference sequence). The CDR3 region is CASSRLADTQYF. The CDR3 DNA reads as TGTGCCAGCAGCCGACTCGCAGATACGCAGTATTTT.

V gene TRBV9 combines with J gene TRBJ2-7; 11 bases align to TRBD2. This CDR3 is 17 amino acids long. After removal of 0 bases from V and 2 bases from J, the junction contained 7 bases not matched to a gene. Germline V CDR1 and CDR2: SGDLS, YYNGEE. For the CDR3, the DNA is TGTGCCAGCAGCGTAGGAGATAGCGGGGGGGTTCCCTACGAGCAGTACTTC. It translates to CASSVGDSGGVPYEQYF.

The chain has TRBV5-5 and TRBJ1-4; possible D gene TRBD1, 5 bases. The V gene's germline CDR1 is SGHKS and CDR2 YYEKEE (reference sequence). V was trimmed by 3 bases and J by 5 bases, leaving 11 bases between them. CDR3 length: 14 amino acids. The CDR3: CASSSGLMNEKLFF. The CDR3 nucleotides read TGTGCCAGCAGCTCGGGACTGATGAATGAAAAACTGTTTTTT.

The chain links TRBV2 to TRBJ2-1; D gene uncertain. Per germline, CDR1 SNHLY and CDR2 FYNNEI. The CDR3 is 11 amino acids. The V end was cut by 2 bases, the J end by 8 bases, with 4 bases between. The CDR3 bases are TGTGCCAGCAGTGAATTCGATGAGCAGTTCTTC. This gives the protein CASSEFDEQFF.

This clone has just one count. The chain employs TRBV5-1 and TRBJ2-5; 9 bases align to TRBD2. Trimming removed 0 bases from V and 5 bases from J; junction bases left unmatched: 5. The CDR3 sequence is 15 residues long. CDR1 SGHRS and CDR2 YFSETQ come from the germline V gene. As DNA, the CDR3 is TGCGCCAGCAGCTTGGTGGTAGCGGGGGTTGAGACCCAGTACTTC. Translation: CASSLVVAGVETQYF.

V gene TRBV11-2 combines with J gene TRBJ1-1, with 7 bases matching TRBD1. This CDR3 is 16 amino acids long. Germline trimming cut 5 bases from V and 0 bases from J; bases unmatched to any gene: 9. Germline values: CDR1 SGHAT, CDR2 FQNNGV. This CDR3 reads CASSARWTGLNTEAFF. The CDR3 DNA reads TGTGCCAGCAGCGCTAGATGGACAGGTTTGAACACTGAAGCTTTCTTT.

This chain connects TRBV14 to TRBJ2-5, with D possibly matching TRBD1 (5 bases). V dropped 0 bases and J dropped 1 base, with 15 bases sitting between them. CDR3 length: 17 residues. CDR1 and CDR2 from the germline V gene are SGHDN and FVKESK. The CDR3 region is CASSQDRVWQGQETQYF. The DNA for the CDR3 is TGTGCCAGCAGCCAAGATCGGGTGTGGCAGGGCCAAGAGACCCAGTACTTC.

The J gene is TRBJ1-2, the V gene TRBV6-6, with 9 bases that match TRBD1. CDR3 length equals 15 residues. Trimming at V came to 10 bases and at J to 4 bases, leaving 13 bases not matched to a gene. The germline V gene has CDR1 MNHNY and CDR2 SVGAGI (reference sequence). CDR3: CATHGTGINLYGYTF. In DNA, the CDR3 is TGTGCCACCCACGGGACAGGGATTAATCTCTATGGCTACACCTTC.

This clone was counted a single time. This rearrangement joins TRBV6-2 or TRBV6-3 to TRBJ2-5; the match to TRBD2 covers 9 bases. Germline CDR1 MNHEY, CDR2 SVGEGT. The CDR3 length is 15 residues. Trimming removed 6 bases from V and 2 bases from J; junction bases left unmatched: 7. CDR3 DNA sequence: TGTGCCAGCAGCACCAGCGGGGGGCGTCAAGAGACCCAGTACTTC. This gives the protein CASSTSGGRQETQYF.

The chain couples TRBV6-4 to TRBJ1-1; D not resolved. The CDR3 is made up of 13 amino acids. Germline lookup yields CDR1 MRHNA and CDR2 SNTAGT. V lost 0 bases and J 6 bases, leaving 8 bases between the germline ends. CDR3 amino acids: CASSDSATSEAFF. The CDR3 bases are TGTGCCAGCAGTGACTCGGCGACTTCTGAAGCTTTCTTT.

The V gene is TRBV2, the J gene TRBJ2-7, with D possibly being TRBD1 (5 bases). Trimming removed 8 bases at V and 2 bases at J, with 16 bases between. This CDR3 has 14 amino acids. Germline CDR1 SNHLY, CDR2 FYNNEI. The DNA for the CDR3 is TGTGCCAGCCTACTACTGGCAGGGACCTACGAGCAGTACTTC. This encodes CASLLLAGTYEQYF.

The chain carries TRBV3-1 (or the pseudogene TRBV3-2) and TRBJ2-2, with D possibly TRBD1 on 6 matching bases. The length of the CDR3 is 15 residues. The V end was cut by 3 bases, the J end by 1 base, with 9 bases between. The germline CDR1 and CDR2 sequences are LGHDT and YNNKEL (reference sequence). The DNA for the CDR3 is TGTGCCAGCAGCCACGGACAGAAGAACACCGGGGAGCTGTTTTTT. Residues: CASSHGQKNTGELFF.

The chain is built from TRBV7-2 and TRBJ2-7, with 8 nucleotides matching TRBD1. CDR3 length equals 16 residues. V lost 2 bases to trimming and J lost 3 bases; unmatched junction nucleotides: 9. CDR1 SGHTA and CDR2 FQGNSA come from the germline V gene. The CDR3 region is CASSLISGTGYYEQYF. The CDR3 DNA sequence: TGTGCCAGCAGCTTAATTTCTGGGACAGGCTACTACGAGCAGTACTTC.

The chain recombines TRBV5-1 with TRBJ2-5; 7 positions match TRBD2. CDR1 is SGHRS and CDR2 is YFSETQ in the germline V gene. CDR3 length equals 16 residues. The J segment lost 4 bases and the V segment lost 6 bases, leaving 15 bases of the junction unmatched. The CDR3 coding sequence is TGCGCCAGCAATCCCGGGGGGATAAGCTCAGGAGAGACCCAGTACTTC. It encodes CASNPGGISSGETQYF.

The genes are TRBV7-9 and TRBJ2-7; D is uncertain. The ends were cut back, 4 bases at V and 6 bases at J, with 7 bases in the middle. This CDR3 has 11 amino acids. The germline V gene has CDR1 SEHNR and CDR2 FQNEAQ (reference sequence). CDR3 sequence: CASSSSSEQYF. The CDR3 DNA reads TGTGCCAGCAGCTCTTCGAGCGAGCAGTACTTC.

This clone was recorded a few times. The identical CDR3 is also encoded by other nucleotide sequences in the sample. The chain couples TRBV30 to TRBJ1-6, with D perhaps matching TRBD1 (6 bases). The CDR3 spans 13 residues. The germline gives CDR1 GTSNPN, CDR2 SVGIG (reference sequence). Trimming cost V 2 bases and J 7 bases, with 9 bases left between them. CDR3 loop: CAWSRQGNSPLHF. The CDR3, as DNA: TGTGCCTGGAGTCGCCAGGGGAATTCACCCCTCCACTTT.

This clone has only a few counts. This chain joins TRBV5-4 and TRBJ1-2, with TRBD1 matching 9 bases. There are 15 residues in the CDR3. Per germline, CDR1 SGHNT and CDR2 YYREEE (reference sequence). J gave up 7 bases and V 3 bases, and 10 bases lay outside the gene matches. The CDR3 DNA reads TGTGCCAGCAGCTCCACACAGGGGGCGAGTGGTGGCTACACCTTC. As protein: CASSSTQGASGGYTF.